This T cell receptor beta chain is from a study of identifying expanded T cells in peripheral blood. TCRdb keeps only in-frame clones here, not all; method: immunoSEQ multiplex PCR. The repertoire consists of 70,000 to 100,000 clones, with approximately 86% occurring once and the leading ten covering approximately 5.6%. During the collection period, no donor immune events like infections were recorded. V shed 7 bases and J shed 5 bases, with 14 bases lying between them. The germline gives CDR1 SGHAT, CDR2 FQNNGV. The CDR3 length is 13 residues. Sequenced material: blood. The receptor's source is a person between 18 and 75 years old in good health. The genes are TRBV11-2 and TRBJ1-2; maybe TRBD1 (6 bases). CDR3 nucleotide sequence: TGTGCCAGCACCTCAGACAGGAGATATGGCTACACCTTC. This encodes CASTSDRRYGYTF. Using reference TRBV11-2 and TRBJ1-2 for the parts outside the CDR3, the full variable domain is EAGVAQSPRYKIIEKRQSVAFWCNPISGHATLYWYQQILGQGPKLLIQFQNNGVVDDSQLPKDRFSAERLKGVDSTLKIQPAKLEDSAVYLCASTSDRRYGYTFGSGTRLTVV.